This T cell receptor (beta chain) emerged from a study of shared clonotypes between healthy human individuals. The authors ran the assay at deep level. As processed by the authors: Filtering differed, since immunoSEQ gave only junction sequences and no quality scores. The method was immunoSEQ multiplex PCR; TCRdb's version includes in-frame clones alone and lacks a portion of them. That table is the source of V, J and clone size, and D and trimming were worked out from the DNA. The table includes 2 million to 2.5 million clones, approximately 95% detected once. Findings and caveats of the study: Across a few donors, naive CD4 shared roughly 5.1%, naive CD8 approximately 3.5%, memory CD4 more than 2%, memory CD8 around 0.36%. Generally, naive subsets (rather than memory subsets) showed larger estimated richness.

Details on this clone: Its antigen is not identified.

Germline V gene data show CDR1 as SGHRS and CDR2 as YFSETQ. Trimming shortened V by 4 bases and J by 2 bases, and 25 bases separated the two germline ends. The CDR3 consists of 18 residues. The rearrangement links TRBV5-1 to TRBJ2-7; D might be TRBD1 or TRBD2, each matching 5 bases. The sequenced material came from naive CD4+ T cells from PBMCs. Subset here: CD45RA+ positively selected. This TCR derives from a young man in good health. Some clones in this sample may be carry-over from other donors' samples. CDR3 DNA: TGCGCCAGCAGCCAAAGGCCGGGACGGAATTACAACACCTACGAGCAGTACTTC. Translation: CASSQRPGRNYNTYEQYF.